The clone carrying this T cell receptor (beta chain) appeared a few times. What it binds is unknown. After constant-region reverse-primer amplification, full-length variable regions underwent semi-nested PCR with Nested Universal Primer A. One entry per CDR3 protein results from TCRdb running MiXCR on the 5' RACE reads. The profile shows around 4,800 distinct CDR3 sequences, around 71% of them singletons. The study's findings and limits: In terms of TCR gene usage, tumor memory CD4+ T cells clustered together with blood and lymph node memory CD4+ cells, as well as with lymph node naive CD4+ cells.

This CDR3 is built from 15 residues. Germline V gives CDR1 SGDLS, CDR2 YYNGEE. Trimming shortened V by 4 bases and J by 4 bases, and 12 bases separated the two germline ends. This chain connects TRBV9 to TRBJ2-6; a weak D match, TRBD1 (5 bases). This receptor was identified in a female donor with breast cancer. Sequenced: naive CD4+ T cells sorted from blood. As to subset: naive CD4+ T cells, CD4+CD45RA+CD25-. CDR3 residues: CASSPGHLGANVLTF. In nucleotides, the CDR3 is TGTGCCAGCAGCCCTGGACATCTCGGGGCCAACGTCCTGACTTTC.